This T cell receptor (beta chain) was sequenced in a study of CXCR3-negative and CXCR3-positive naive CD8 T cells. Study as a whole: Overall TRB read output was about 140 million, and each library contained about 1.5 +/- 0.3 million reads.

Study-wide findings and caveats: Hydrophobicity of TRB CDR3s was greater in CXCR3-positive naive cells than in CXCR3-negative naive cells.

The CDR3 extends over 14 amino acids. CDR1 DFQATT and CDR2 SNEGSKA come from the germline V gene (reference sequence). With UMI labels, 5' RACE was used to prepare the TRB cDNA libraries. TCRdb reprocessed the 5' RACE reads, with one entry per CDR3 protein and no DNA. This sample's table reports about 130,000 distinct CDR3 sequences. Triplicate sorts of 300,000 cells per CD8+ subset. A CD45RO-CCR7+CD27+CD95- phenotype identified naive CD8+ T cells. A note on this clonotype: What it binds is unknown.

The specimen sequenced was naive CXCR3+ CD8+ T cells from blood. As to subset: CD45RO-CCR7+CD27+CD95- naive CD8+ T cells expressing CXCR3 (TNR3+). V and J are TRBV20-1 and TRBJ2-7; lacking DNA, the TRBD2 call made by TCRdb goes unchecked. The TCR comes from a human donor in good health. Some clones in this sample may be carry-over from other donors' samples. The CDR3 is CSATGGINIYEQYF.